This T cell receptor (beta chain) was captured by sequencing in a study of T cell repertoires in cytomegalovirus infection. Study context: Indicated by public TCR beta signatures were CMV infection and matching HLA type.

One entry per CDR3 protein results from TCRdb running MiXCR on the reads. The profile shows 570,000 or so distinct CDR3 sequences, 40% of them singletons. There are a few counts of this clonotype. The antigen is undetermined. The study's findings and limits: What dominated the ex vivo response were HLA-C-restricted CMV-specific TCR beta clonotypes.

The sample in question was cultured PBMCs, obtained from culture after CMV antigen stimulation. The receptor's source is a human donor in good health (CMV status not recorded). Some clones in this sample may be carry-over from other donors' samples.

CDR3 in amino acids: CASSRSLGGVSYNEQFF. CDR3 bases: TGTGCCAGCAGCCGGAGTCTGGGCGGGGTTTCCTACAATGAGCAGTTCTTC. The chain joins TRBV11-2 to TRBJ2-1, with a tentative D call TRBD2 (6 bases). The CDR3 sequence is 17 residues long. V was shortened by 5 bases and J by 1 base, with 18 bases between the two germline ends. CDR1 is SGHAT and CDR2 is FQNNGV in the germline V gene.